These 13 T cell receptor beta chains came from one sample sequenced in a study of T cells in Graves' hyperthyroidism and ophthalmopathy. Amplified regions were TCR beta CDR3 sequences from RNA transcripts. Carried out on the TCR CDR3, a first-round RT-PCR used the HTBI primer set. TCRdb independently ran MiXCR on the multiplex PCR reads; one entry per CDR3 protein. Of around 380,000 distinct CDR3 sequences in the sample, approximately 13% were seen once. The sample taken for sequencing was blood. These receptor sequences come from a man aged 25 to 40 with Graves' hyperthyroidism that later progressed to Graves' ophthalmopathy.

This sequence joins TRBV4-1 and TRBJ2-1, with 11 bases matching TRBD2. V lost 4 bases to trimming and J lost 15 bases; unmatched junction nucleotides: 11. Germline CDR1 MGHRA, CDR2 YSYEKL. The CDR3 is 14 amino acids. CDR3 nucleotide sequence: TGCGCCAGCAGCCTAACTAGCGGGGGATTCGGTAGGTTCTTC. Protein: CASSLTSGGFGRFF.

This clonotype has a count of ten or more. The CDR3 is CSATGTNAYEQYF. The CDR3 DNA is TGCAGTGCGACCGGGACTAATGCCTACGAGCAGTACTTC. The genes are TRBV20-1 and TRBJ2-7; 7 positions match TRBD2. V gave up 6 bases and J gave up 2 bases; unmatched junction bases: 7. Germline CDR1 reads DFQATT; CDR2 reads SNEGSKA (reference sequence). The CDR3 spans 13 residues.

In its sample, this clonotype was seen many times. The genes are TRBV6-1 and TRBJ2-5, with unresolved D. This CDR3 spans 15 amino acids. From germline, CDR1 is MNHNS and CDR2 SASEGT. V was clipped by 5 bases and J by 3 bases, with 16 bases between them. The CDR3 here is CASSPLLGAEETQYF. The CDR3 DNA is TGTGCCAGCAGTCCTCTGTTGGGCGCGGAAGAGACCCAGTACTTC.

The chain has TRBV4-1 and TRBJ2-2; 15 bases agree with TRBD2. The V and J ends lost 1 base and 2 bases, in that order; junction bases with no gene match: 5. Looked up from germline, CDR1 is MGHRA and CDR2 is YSYEKL. The length of the CDR3 is 19 residues. This chain's CDR3 is CASSQGGTSGGPNTGELFF. CDR3 in DNA: TGCGCCAGCAGCCAAGGGGGGACTAGCGGGGGGCCAAACACCGGGGAGCTGTTTTTT.

This chain connects TRBV7-3 to TRBJ2-3; 11 nucleotides agree with TRBD2. CDR1 SGHTA and CDR2 FQGTGA come from the germline V gene. The CDR3 loop spans 19 amino acids. J lost 1 base, V lost 1 base, and 10 bases had no gene match. DNA of the CDR3: TGTGCCAGCAGCTTAAGGGGACTAGCGGCGTCGTGGGGCACAGATACGCAGTATTTT. This encodes CASSLRGLAASWGTDTQYF.

The rearrangement links TRBV4-2 to TRBJ1-2; D not certain. Trimming removed 4 bases from V and 1 base from J, with 10 bases in between. Germline CDR1 reads LGHNA; CDR2 reads YNFKEQ. The CDR3 runs 14 residues. The CDR3, as DNA: TGTGCCAGCAGCCCCAGGATTATTAACTATGGCTACACCTTC. Encoded protein: CASSPRIINYGYTF.

This clonotype showed up many times. This chain links TRBV18 with TRBJ2-7; possibly TRBD1 for D (5 bases). The length of the CDR3 is 13 residues. The germline V gene encodes CDR1 KGHSH and CDR2 LQKENI. V was trimmed by 0 bases and J by 6 bases, leaving 9 bases between them. CDR3 sequence (DNA): TGTGCCAGCTCACCACCGTACAGGAGCGAGCAGTACTTC. Amino acid sequence: CASSPPYRSEQYF. The full variable domain, in which reference TRBV18 and TRBJ2-7 provide the parts outside the CDR3, is NAGVMQNPRHLVRRRGQEARLRCSPMKGHSHVYWYRQLPEEGLKFMVYLQKENIIDESGMPKERFSAEFPKEGPSILRIQQVVRGDSAAYFCASSPPYRSEQYFGPGTRLTVT.

This clonotype was detected ten times or more. The rearrangement links TRBV11-3 to TRBJ2-4; D might be TRBD2 (6 bases). Trimming removed 5 bases at V and 7 bases at J, with 21 bases between. Germline CDR1 SGHNT, CDR2 YENEEA. This CDR3 is built from 16 residues. CDR3 bases: TGTGCCAGCAGCACTCACCGCGGTCAGGAGGGGAACATTCAGTACTTC. Amino acid sequence: CASSTHRGQEGNIQYF.

This clonotype was found a few times. The chain joins TRBV18 to TRBJ1-6; 7 positions agree with TRBD1. The CDR3 sequence is 14 residues long. CDR1 and CDR2 from the germline V gene are KGHSH and LQKENI. Trimming removed 8 bases from V and 7 bases from J; junction bases left unmatched: 8. CDR3 DNA: TGTGCCAGCCACACAGGGACAGACAATTCACCCCTCCACTTT. Translated, it gives CASHTGTDNSPLHF.

This clonotype was seen many times. This rearrangement joins TRBV6-2 or TRBV6-3 to TRBJ2-5, with TRBD1 identical over 8 bases. This CDR3 contains 10 residues. Germline CDR1 and CDR2: MNHEY and SVGEGT. V shed 6 bases and J 13 bases; nucleotides not matched to a gene: 4. The CDR3 region is CASRTGVPYF. In DNA, the CDR3 is TGTGCCAGCAGGACAGGGGTTCCGTACTTC.

This clonotype appeared many times. The gene calls are TRBV7-2 and TRBJ1-1; D uncertain. Germline V gene data show CDR1 as SGHTA and CDR2 as FQGNSA. Trimming pared 7 bases from V and 3 bases from J, leaving 12 bases between. The CDR3 has 13 residues. The chain's CDR3 is CASNQVWDTEAFF. Here the CDR3 DNA reads TGTGCCAGCAACCAAGTCTGGGACACTGAAGCTTTCTTT.

The sample holds a few counts of this clonotype. The V and J genes are TRBV5-1 and TRBJ1-2; possibly TRBD1 for D (5 bases). CDR3 length equals 13 residues. Trimming removed 0 bases at V and 7 bases at J, with 10 bases between. The germline gives CDR1 SGHRS, CDR2 YFSETQ. The CDR3 DNA reads as TGCGCCAGCAGCTTGGCAGGGTTGAGTGGCTACACCTTC. Translated, it gives CASSLAGLSGYTF.

This clonotype was picked up a small number of times. The gene calls are TRBV7-9 and TRBJ2-1; TRBD2 matches at 8 bases. Trimming cost V 5 bases and J 8 bases; bases outside gene matches: 11. The CDR3 has 15 residues. Germline values: CDR1 SEHNR, CDR2 FQNEAQ (reference sequence). CDR3 region: CASSHAVAGFYEQFF. CDR3 bases: TGTGCCAGCAGCCACGCAGTAGCGGGGTTTTATGAGCAGTTCTTC.